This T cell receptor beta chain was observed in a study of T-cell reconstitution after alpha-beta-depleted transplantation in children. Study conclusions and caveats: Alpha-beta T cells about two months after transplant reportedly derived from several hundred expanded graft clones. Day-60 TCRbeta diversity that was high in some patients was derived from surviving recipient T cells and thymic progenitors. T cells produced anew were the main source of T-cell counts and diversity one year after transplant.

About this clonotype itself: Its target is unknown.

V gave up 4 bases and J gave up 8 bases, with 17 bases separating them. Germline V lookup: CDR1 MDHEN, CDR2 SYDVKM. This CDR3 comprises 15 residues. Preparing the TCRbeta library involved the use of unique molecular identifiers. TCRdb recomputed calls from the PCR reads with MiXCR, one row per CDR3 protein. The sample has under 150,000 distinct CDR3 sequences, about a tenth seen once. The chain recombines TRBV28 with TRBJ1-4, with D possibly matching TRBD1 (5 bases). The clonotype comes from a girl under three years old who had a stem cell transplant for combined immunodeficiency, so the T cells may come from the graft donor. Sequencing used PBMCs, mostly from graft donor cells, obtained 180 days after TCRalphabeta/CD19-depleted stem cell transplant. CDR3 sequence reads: CASSSWGPRNEKLFF. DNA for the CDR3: TGTGCCAGCAGTTCATGGGGCCCCCGAAACGAAAAACTGTTTTTT.